This TCR beta chain was retrieved from a study of blood T cells in healthy people across ages. PCR was performed a second time for roughly 7 to 12 cycles using a sample-barcoded 5' primer and a J-beta primer mix. Every cDNA was tagged by a template-switch adaptor with 12 random nucleotides. TCRdb recomputed calls from the 5' RACE reads with MiXCR, one row per CDR3 protein. The sample lists approximately 490,000 distinct CDR3 sequences; around 24% were seen once. The CDR3 is 16 amino acids. Losses at the gene ends were 5 bases for V and 0 bases for J; bases not matched to a gene: 5. Germline values: CDR1 SGHTA, CDR2 FQGNSA. The authors isolated at least 7 million PBMCs per sample. These data were also reused for a study on T cells of mothers and their children.

The chain couples TRBV7-2 to TRBJ2-7, with 12 nucleotides matching TRBD2. Sequencing was performed on blood. The TCR was taken from a boy under 18 in good health. CDR3 protein: CASSLKLAGGSYEQYF. In DNA form, the CDR3 reads TGTGCCAGCAGCCTAAAACTAGCGGGAGGCTCCTACGAGCAGTACTTC.